What follows are 7 T cell receptor beta chains derived from one specimen sequenced in a study of blood T cell repertoires in COVID-19. Using immunoSEQ multiplex PCR, the repertoire was profiled, and TCRdb retains in-frame clones only, with some absent. The sample lists some 95,000 clones, about 78% seen once, with about 8.1% in the top ten. Sample: peripheral blood. The receptor set was obtained from a man in his forties or fifties who had recovered from COVID-19.

This chain connects TRBV7-9 to TRBJ1-1; D possibly corresponds to TRBD1 (5 bases). Looked up from germline, CDR1 is SEHNR and CDR2 is FQNEAQ (reference sequence). The germline V and J ends were trimmed by 0 bases and 2 bases, with 10 bases remaining between them. The CDR3 length is 15 residues. CDR3 DNA sequence: TGTGCCAGCAGCTTAGCGTCAGGGAAAAACACTGAAGCTTTCTTT. Translating it yields CASSLASGKNTEAFF.

The gene calls are TRBV24-1 and TRBJ2-5, with D possibly matching TRBD2 (5 bases). Germline values: CDR1 KGHDR, CDR2 SFDVKD. The CDR3 consists of 16 residues. V shed 3 bases and J shed 5 bases, with 18 bases lying between them. As DNA, the CDR3 is TGTGCCACCAGTGATCCGGGTGTGGCGGGTCTGGAGACCCAGTACTTC. Protein product: CATSDPGVAGLETQYF.

This chain uses TRBV9 with TRBJ2-2; a weak D match, TRBD1 (5 bases). Germline V gene data show CDR1 as SGDLS and CDR2 as YYNGEE. The germline V and J ends were trimmed by 1 base and 0 bases, with 10 bases remaining between them. The CDR3 length is 16 residues. DNA of the CDR3: TGTGCCAGCAGCGTAATTCCAGGGACGAACACCGGGGAGCTGTTTTTT. It is translated as CASSVIPGTNTGELFF.

V gene TRBV18 combines with J gene TRBJ2-1; no firm D call. This CDR3 contains 14 residues. Germline V gene lookup returns CDR1 KGHSH and CDR2 LQKENI. Trimming took off 3 bases at V and 7 bases at J, with 13 bases between the two ends. The CDR3 here is CASSPISSENEQFF. CDR3 coding DNA: TGTGCCAGCTCACCTATATCTTCCGAGAATGAGCAGTTCTTC.

The chain carries TRBV30 and TRBJ2-7; 8 nucleotides line up with TRBD2. This CDR3 comprises 15 residues. The V segment lost 2 bases and the J segment 3 bases; nucleotides outside the gene matches: 9. CDR1 and CDR2 from the germline V gene are GTSNPN and SVGIG (reference sequence). The CDR3 is CAWSHSTSAIYEQYF. The DNA of the CDR3 is TGTGCCTGGAGTCACTCGACTAGCGCGATCTACGAGCAGTACTTC. Complete variable domain (other parts from reference TRBV30 and TRBJ2-7): SQTIHQWPATLVQPVGSPLSLECTVEGTSNPNLYWYRQAAGRGLQLLFYSVGIGQISSEVPQNLSASRPQDRQFILSSKKLLLSDSGFYLCAWSHSTSAIYEQYFGPGTRLTVT.

The CDR3 bases are TGTGCCAGCAGCGTACAGTTTTATAATTCACCCCTCCACTTT. Its translation is CASSVQFYNSPLHF. The chain carries TRBV9 and TRBJ1-6; no clear D gene. Germline V gene lookup returns CDR1 SGDLS and CDR2 YYNGEE. The CDR3 totals 14 residues. V lost 1 base, J lost 4 bases, and 6 bases lay in between. The whole variable domain, remainder taken from reference TRBV9 and TRBJ1-6, is DSGVTQTPKHLITATGQRVTLRCSPRSGDLSVYWYQQSLDQGLQFLIQYYNGEERAKGNILERFSAQQFPDLHSELNLSSLELGDSALYFCASSVQFYNSPLHFGNGTRLTVT.

This clone was counted between two and nine times. This chain links TRBV30 with TRBJ2-3; 9 bases fit TRBD2. The germline V gene encodes CDR1 GTSNPN and CDR2 SVGIG (reference sequence). There are 16 residues in the CDR3. The V and J ends lost 3 bases and 1 base, in that order; junction bases with no gene match: 8. The CDR3 DNA reads as TGTGCCTGGAGCCTGACTAGCGGCTACCGCACAGATACGCAGTATTTT. It translates to CAWSLTSGYRTDTQYF.